This T cell receptor beta chain is from a study of T cell repertoires and Cas9 in healthy adults. The wider study: CD4 and CD8 compartments: SpCas9-reactive T cells profiled for potency, cytotoxicity, lineage.

There are 16 residues in the CDR3. The germline CDR1 and CDR2 sequences are SGHVS and FQNEAQ. The germline V and J ends were trimmed by 1 base and 3 bases, with 15 bases remaining between them. Only in-frame clones appear in the TCRdb table, and some are missing; sequencing was by immunoSEQ multiplex PCR. In the table there are about 22,000 clones, roughly nine tenths of which are singletons. Findings and caveats of the study: SpCas9-reactive effector T cells were reportedly restrained in vitro by SpCas9-reactive regulatory T cells.

A word on this clone: Its specificity is not known.

The gene calls are TRBV7-8 and TRBJ1-2; no reliable D call. The sequencing input was CD4+ effector T cells (CD127+, CD25-, CD137-, CD154-) from PBMCs; culture status not recorded. The source is a human donor in good health. The CDR3 nucleotides are TGTGCCAGCAGCTTAGAGAGCTGGACCGGTGACTATGGCTACACCTTC. It yields the protein CASSLESWTGDYGYTF.